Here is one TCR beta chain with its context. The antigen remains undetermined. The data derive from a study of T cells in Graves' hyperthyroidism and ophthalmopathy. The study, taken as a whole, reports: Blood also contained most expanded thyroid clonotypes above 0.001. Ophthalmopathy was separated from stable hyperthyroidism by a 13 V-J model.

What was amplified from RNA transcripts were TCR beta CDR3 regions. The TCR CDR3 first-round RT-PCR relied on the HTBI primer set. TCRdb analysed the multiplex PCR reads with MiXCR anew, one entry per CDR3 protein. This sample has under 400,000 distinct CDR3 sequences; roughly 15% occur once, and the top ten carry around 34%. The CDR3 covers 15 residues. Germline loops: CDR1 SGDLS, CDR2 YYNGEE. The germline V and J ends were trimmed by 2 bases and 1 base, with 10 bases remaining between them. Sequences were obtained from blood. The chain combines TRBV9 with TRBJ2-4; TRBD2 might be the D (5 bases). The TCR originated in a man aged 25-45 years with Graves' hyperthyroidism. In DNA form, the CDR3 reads TGTGCCAGCAGCGTGTTAGGGAGCGCCAAAAACATTCAGTACTTC. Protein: CASSVLGSAKNIQYF.